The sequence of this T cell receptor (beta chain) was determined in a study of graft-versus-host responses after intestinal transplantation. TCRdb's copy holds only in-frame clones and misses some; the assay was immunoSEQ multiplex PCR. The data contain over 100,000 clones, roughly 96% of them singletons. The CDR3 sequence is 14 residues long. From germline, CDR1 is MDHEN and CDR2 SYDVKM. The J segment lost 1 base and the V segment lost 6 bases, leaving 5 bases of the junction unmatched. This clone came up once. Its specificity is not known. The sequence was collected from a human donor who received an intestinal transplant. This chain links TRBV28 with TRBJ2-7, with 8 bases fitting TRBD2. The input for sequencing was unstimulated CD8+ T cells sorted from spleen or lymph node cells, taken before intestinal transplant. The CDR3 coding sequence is TGTGCCAGCAGGACCGTAGCGGGATCCTACGAGCAGTACTTC. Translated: CASRTVAGSYEQYF.